These T cell receptor beta chains were read from a single sample in a study of regulatory T cells in long-lasting Graves disease. TCRdb re-called the multiplex PCR reads through MiXCR, storing one row per CDR3 protein. This sample carries fewer than 400,000 distinct CDR3 sequences, around a fifth of them seen once, and the ten largest clones take 29%. Sequences were derived from peripheral blood mononuclear cells (PBMCs), sampled when the disease was refractory, from a patient treated with antithyroid drugs. Receptor source: a female donor with Graves disease. The CDR3 runs from the conserved cysteine through the conserved F or W. A D gene is named only where the DNA matches it firmly. Clone size appears in some rows only: once, few, many, or a class for an expanded clone.

j_call v_call d_call clone_size cdr3_aa cdr3_nt
TRBJ2-1 TRBV11-2 NA NA CASAADVINEQFF TGTGCCAGTGCTGCGGATGTGATCAATGAGCAGTTCTTC
TRBJ2-3 TRBV12-3/TRBV12-4 TRBD2 NA CASSTRGGGGTDTQYF TGTGCCAGCAGTACCCGTGGCGGGGGGGGCACAGATACGCAGTATTTT
TRBJ1-2 TRBV20-1 NA few CSADPGQLMRDGYTF TGCAGTGCTGACCCTGGACAGTTAATGCGGGATGGCTACACCTTC
TRBJ1-1 TRBV29-1 NA many CSVESRANTEAFF TGCAGCGTCGAATCGCGGGCCAACACTGAAGCTTTCTTT
TRBJ2-5 TRBV6-1 NA NA CASSISRSLGETQYF TGTGCCAGCAGTATCTCTAGGAGTCTGGGGGAGACCCAGTACTTC
TRBJ1-5 TRBV20-1 TRBD1 NA CSARTSGGWSNQPQHF TGCAGTGCTAGAACCTCAGGGGGCTGGAGCAATCAGCCCCAGCATTTT
TRBJ1-1 TRBV12-3/TRBV12-4 TRBD1 many CASSGDRGVYTEAFF TGTGCCAGCAGTGGGGACAGGGGTGTGTACACTGAAGCTTTCTTT
TRBJ2-7 TRBV4-3 NA few CASSQVRRGFSYEQYF TGCGCCAGCAGCCAAGTACGGCGGGGCTTCTCCTACGAGCAGTACTTC
TRBJ1-4 TRBV6-9 NA many CASSYEGEKLFF TGTGCCAGCAGTTACGAAGGTGAAAAACTGTTTTTT
TRBJ1-1 TRBV5-1 NA few CASSLATGPNTEAFF TGCGCCAGCAGCTTAGCCACAGGGCCGAACACTGAAGCTTTCTTT
TRBJ2-2 TRBV5-1 NA NA CASARGEELFF TGCGCCAGCGCCAGAGGGGAGGAGCTGTTTTTT
TRBJ1-6 TRBV27 TRBD1 many CASSRGPSFYNSPLHF TGTGCCAGCAGTAGGGGGCCCTCCTTCTATAATTCACCCCTCCACTTT
TRBJ2-5 TRBV6-4 NA NA CASSDSTQRNGETQYF TGTGCCAGCAGTGACTCAACTCAAAGAAATGGGGAGACCCAGTACTTC
TRBJ2-7 TRBV12-3/TRBV12-4 NA many CASSSLMTASYEQYF TGTGCCAGCAGTTCTTTAATGACGGCCTCCTACGAGCAGTACTTC
TRBJ2-7 TRBV7-2 NA few CASSLEGLGSYEQYF TGTGCCAGCAGCTTAGAGGGGTTAGGCAGCTACGAGCAGTACTTC
TRBJ1-1 TRBV19 NA few CATQSLQGWNTEAFF TGTGCCACTCAATCGCTACAGGGATGGAACACTGAAGCTTTCTTT
TRBJ1-6 TRBV20-1 TRBD1 many CSAQTGLNSPLHF TGCAGTGCTCAGACAGGGTTGAACTCACCCCTCCACTTT
TRBJ1-1 TRBV6-2/TRBV6-3 TRBD1 many CASRLRQGGTEAFF TGTGCCAGCAGACTAAGACAGGGAGGAACTGAAGCTTTCTTT
TRBJ1-4 TRBV20-1 NA many CSAVRGGREKLFF TGCAGTGCTGTCCGTGGGGGGAGGGAAAAACTGTTTTTT
TRBJ1-1 TRBV9 NA NA CASSVPDGGMNTEAFF TGTGCCAGCAGCGTCCCCGACGGGGGAATGAACACTGAAGCTTTCTTT
TRBJ1-2 TRBV19 NA many CASSILRTPYGYTF TGTGCCAGTAGTATACTAAGGACACCCTATGGCTACACCTTC
TRBJ1-5 TRBV11-2 NA many CASSQQGGSNQPQHF TGTGCCAGCAGTCAACAGGGAGGGAGCAATCAGCCCCAGCATTTT
TRBJ2-7 TRBV15 TRBD1 many CATSPGTGPPPSPGHSYEQYF TGTGCCACCAGCCCAGGGACAGGGCCCCCACCTTCCCCGGGACACTCCTACGAGCAGTACTTC
TRBJ2-6 TRBV7-9 NA many CASSLAGTGANVLTF TGTGCCAGCAGCTTAGCAGGGACCGGGGCCAACGTCCTGACTTTC
TRBJ2-5 TRBV20-1 NA many CSARDRKALGETQYF TGCAGTGCTAGAGATAGGAAGGCTTTGGGGGAGACCCAGTACTTC
TRBJ2-7 TRBV2 TRBD1 many CASSEGQGFVNEQYF TGTGCCAGCAGTGAGGGACAGGGCTTCGTCAACGAGCAGTACTTC
TRBJ1-1 TRBV20-1 NA many CSARDITGLGTEAFF TGCAGTGCTAGGGATATTACAGGGTTGGGAACTGAAGCTTTCTTT
TRBJ2-2 TRBV9 NA NA CASSVVPGELFF TGTGCCAGCAGCGTAGTGCCCGGGGAGCTGTTTTTT
TRBJ1-4 TRBV19 NA NA CASSGGRRLQGLFF TGTGCCAGCTCCGGGGGCAGACGTCTTCAGGGGCTGTTTTTT
TRBJ2-7 TRBV2 NA NA CASRPPELDYEQYF TGTGCCAGCAGGCCCCCGGAATTGGACTACGAGCAGTACTTC
TRBJ1-4 TRBV5-1 NA NA CASSVTGNVREKLFF TGCGCCAGCAGCGTCACAGGGAATGTCCGTGAAAAACTGTTTTTT
TRBJ1-6 TRBV20-1 TRBD1 many CSARRQGGRGPLHF TGCAGTGCTAGAAGACAGGGGGGAAGGGGACCCCTCCACTTT